This T cell receptor (beta chain) stems from a study of T cells in women clearing cervical HPV infection. Study-wide background: Donors had HPV16-related CIN3 or worse; 2 had invasive cancer.

All donors had a single incident cervical HPV16 infection, not prevalent. CDR1 and CDR2 (germline): KGHSH, LQKENI. The CDR3 is made up of 15 amino acids. With 3 bases clipped from V and 8 bases from J, the junction kept 8 bases outside the gene matches. For this clone: Antigen unknown. The read finishes 3 residues shy of the CDR3 end, and the germline J gene is used to complete it.

Study results and caveats: CIN3+ cases had significantly higher TCR richness than controls; evenness did not differ.

TCRdb's table, derived via immunoSEQ multiplex PCR, lists solely in-frame clones and lacks some. This specimen shows fewer than 40,000 clones; the ten leading clones hold 4.5% to 6%. The chain recombines TRBV18 with TRBJ2-1; the match to TRBD1 covers 9 bases. The sample consisted of blood buffy coat. This sequence originates from a woman between 18 and 70 years old with a cervical HPV16 infection that either progressed to CIN3+ or cleared (not recorded which). The CDR3 bases that were read are TGTGCCAGCTCACCGTGGGGACAGGGATTTGATGAG. Translated, it gives CASSPWGQGFDE. The complete CDR3 protein is CASSPWGQGFDEQFF.